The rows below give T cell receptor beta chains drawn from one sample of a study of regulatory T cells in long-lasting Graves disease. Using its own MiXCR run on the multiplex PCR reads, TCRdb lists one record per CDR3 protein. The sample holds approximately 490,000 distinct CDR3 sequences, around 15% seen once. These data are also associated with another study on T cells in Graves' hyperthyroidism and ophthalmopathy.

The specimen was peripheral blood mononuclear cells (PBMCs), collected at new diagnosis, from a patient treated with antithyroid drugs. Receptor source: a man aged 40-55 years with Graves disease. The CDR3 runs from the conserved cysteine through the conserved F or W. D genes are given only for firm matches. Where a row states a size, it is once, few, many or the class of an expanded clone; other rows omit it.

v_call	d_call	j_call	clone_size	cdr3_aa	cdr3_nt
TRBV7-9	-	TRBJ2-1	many	CASSLRGLAGNHEQFF	TGTGCCAGCAGCCTCAGGGGGCTAGCGGGAAATCATGAGCAGTTCTTC
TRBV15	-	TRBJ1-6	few	CATSPDRISPLHF	TGTGCCACCAGCCCCGACAGGATATCACCCCTCCACTTT
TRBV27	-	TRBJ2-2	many	CASSSSGAGELFF	TGTGCCAGCAGTTCCTCGGGCGCCGGGGAGCTGTTTTTT
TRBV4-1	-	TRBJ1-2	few	CASSQAGTRGYTF	TGCGCCAGCAGCCAAGCGGGGACTAGGGGCTACACCTTC
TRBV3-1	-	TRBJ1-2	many	CASSQRAGLYGYTF	TGTGCCAGCAGCCAAAGGGCCGGGCTCTATGGCTACACCTTC
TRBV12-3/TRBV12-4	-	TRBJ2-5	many	CASSLGVPETQYF	TGTGCCAGCAGTTTAGGGGTGCCGGAGACCCAGTACTTC
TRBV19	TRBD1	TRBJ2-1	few	CASSMGQGALYNEQFF	TGTGCCAGTAGTATGGGACAGGGGGCCCTATACAATGAGCAGTTCTTC
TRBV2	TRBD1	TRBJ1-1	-	CASSVGQGANTEAFF	TGTGCCAGCAGTGTGGGACAGGGGGCAAACACTGAAGCTTTCTTT
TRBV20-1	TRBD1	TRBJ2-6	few	CSARGFGQGVSGANVLTF	TGCAGTGCTAGGGGTTTTGGACAGGGGGTCTCTGGGGCCAACGTCCTGACTTTC
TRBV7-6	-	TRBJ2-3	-	CASSPTPTDTQYF	TGTGCCAGCAGCCCAACACCGACAGATACGCAGTATTTT
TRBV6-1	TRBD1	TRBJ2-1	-	CASSPGTGRRRVQFF	TGTGCCAGCAGCCCAGGGACAGGGAGAAGGAGGGTGCAGTTCTTC
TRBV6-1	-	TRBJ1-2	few	CASSESGNYGYTF	TGTGCCAGCAGTGAATCGGGGAACTATGGCTACACCTTC
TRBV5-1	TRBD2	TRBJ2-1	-	CASSLSLSGGNEQFF	TGCGCCAGCAGCTTGTCTCTTAGCGGGGGTAATGAGCAGTTCTTC
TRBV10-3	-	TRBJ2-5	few	CAISEGRGGTQYF	TGTGCCATCAGTGAAGGGAGAGGGGGGACCCAGTACTTC
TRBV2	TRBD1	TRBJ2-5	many	CASGTGKETQYF	TGTGCCAGCGGGACAGGGAAAGAGACCCAGTACTTC
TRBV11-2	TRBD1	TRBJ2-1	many	CASSLRDTGGDPFF	TGTGCCAGCAGCTTGAGGGATACAGGGGGCGACCCGTTCTTC
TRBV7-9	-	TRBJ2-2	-	CASSPGTELGRELVF	TGTGCCAGCAGCCCTGGGACAGAGTTGGGGCGGGAGCTGGTTTTT
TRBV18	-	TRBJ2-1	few	CASSTNRVGEQFF	TGTGCCAGCTCAACAAACAGGGTTGGTGAGCAGTTCTTC
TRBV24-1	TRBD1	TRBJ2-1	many	CATSDPQGNRGAAPGTGKNNEQFF	TGTGCCACCAGTGATCCCCAGGGGAACAGGGGGGCCGCTCCCGGGACTGGAAAAAACAATGAGCAGTTCTTC
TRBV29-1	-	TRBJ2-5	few	CSGTRPGIQETQYF	TGCAGCGGGACTCGCCCGGGGATCCAAGAGACCCAGTACTTC
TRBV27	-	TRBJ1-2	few	CASSFLGDYGYTF	TGTGCCAGCAGTTTTTTGGGCGACTATGGCTACACCTTC
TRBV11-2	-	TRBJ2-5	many	CASSRRGLRQETQYF	TGTGCCAGCTCACGGCGGGGGCTCCGACAAGAGACCCAGTACTTC
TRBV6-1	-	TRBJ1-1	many	CASSENVDTEAFF	TGTGCCAGCAGTGAAAATGTGGACACTGAAGCTTTCTTT
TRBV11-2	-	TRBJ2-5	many	CASSLVLDARETQYF	TGTGCCAGCAGCTTAGTCCTGGACGCCCGGGAGACCCAGTACTTC
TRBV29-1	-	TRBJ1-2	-	CSVTDLFYGYTF	TGCAGCGTTACGGACCTATTCTATGGCTACACCTTC
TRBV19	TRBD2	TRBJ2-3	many	CASSGPGGAGGKDTQYF	TGTGCCAGTAGCGGACCGGGGGGAGCGGGAGGGAAAGATACGCAGTATTTT
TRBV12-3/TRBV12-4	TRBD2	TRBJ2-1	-	CASSSSGRPTGEQFF	TGTGCCAGCAGTTCTAGCGGGAGGCCTACAGGTGAGCAGTTCTTC
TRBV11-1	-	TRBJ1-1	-	CASSPKGRGKAPEAFF	TGTGCCAGCAGCCCAAAGGGGCGGGGAAAGGCCCCTGAAGCTTTCTTT
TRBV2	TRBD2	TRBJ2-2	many	CASSDASGRTGELFF	TGTGCCAGCAGTGACGCTAGCGGTAGGACCGGGGAGCTGTTTTTT
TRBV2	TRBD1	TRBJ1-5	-	CATRQGARHQPRHF	TGTGCCACCAGACAGGGGGCGCGTCATCAGCCCCGGCATTTT
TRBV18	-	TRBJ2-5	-	CASSPVSDLASETQYF	TGTGCCAGCTCACCAGTAAGCGATTTAGCTTCGGAGACCCAGTACTTC
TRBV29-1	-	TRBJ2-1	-	CSVRGGIGIYNEQFF	TGCAGCGTTAGAGGCGGGATCGGGATCTACAATGAGCAGTTCTTC
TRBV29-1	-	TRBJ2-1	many	CSVRYDRTRNEQFF	TGCAGCGTTCGATACGACAGGACGCGGAATGAGCAGTTCTTC
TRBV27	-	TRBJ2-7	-	CASSLSRYYEQYF	TGTGCCAGCAGTTTGTCCCGGTACTACGAGCAGTACTTC
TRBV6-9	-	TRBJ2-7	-	CASSYPGQQAYEQYF	TGTGCCAGCAGCTATCCGGGACAACAAGCCTACGAGCAGTACTTC
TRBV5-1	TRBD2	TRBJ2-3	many	CASRLTSGIDTQYF	TGCGCCAGCAGGTTGACTAGCGGGATCGATACGCAGTATTTT
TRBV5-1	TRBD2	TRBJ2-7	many	CASSLTGGKYEQYF	TGCGCCAGCAGCTTAACGGGAGGGAAATACGAGCAGTACTTC
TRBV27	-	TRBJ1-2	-	CASSLWASNILNYGYTF	TGTGCCAGCAGTTTATGGGCCTCTAACATCCTAAACTATGGCTACACCTTC
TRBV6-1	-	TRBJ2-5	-	CASIEGQGVKTQYF	TGTGCCAGCATTGAAGGGCAGGGTGTGAAGACCCAGTACTTC
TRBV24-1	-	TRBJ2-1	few	CATSDPTGLTSYNEQFF	TGTGCCACCAGTGATCCCACCGGCCTGACCTCCTACAATGAGCAGTTCTTC
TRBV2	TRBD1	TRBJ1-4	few	CASSDQGASNEKLFF	TGTGCCAGCAGTGACCAGGGGGCGTCTAATGAAAAACTGTTTTTT
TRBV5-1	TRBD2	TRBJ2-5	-	CASSLIGGRAETQYF	TGCGCCAGCAGCTTGATTGGCGGGAGGGCGGAGACCCAGTACTTC
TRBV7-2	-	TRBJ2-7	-	CASSLKQGRYPYEQYF	TGTGCCAGCAGCCTCAAACAGGGAAGGTACCCCTACGAGCAGTACTTC
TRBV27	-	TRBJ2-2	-	CASSETVGTGELFF	TGTGCCAGCAGTGAAACCGTCGGCACCGGGGAGCTGTTTTTT
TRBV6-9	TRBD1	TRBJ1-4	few	CASSYGDRFEKLFF	TGTGCCAGCAGTTACGGGGACAGGTTTGAAAAACTGTTTTTT
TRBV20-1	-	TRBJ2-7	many	CSARDWDEQYF	TGCAGTGCTAGAGACTGGGACGAGCAGTACTTC
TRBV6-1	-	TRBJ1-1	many	CASSTHGVGGMNTEAFF	TGTGCCAGCAGTACACACGGGGTGGGAGGGATGAACACTGAAGCTTTCTTT
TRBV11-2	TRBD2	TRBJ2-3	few	CASSLRLAGAWGTDTQYF	TGTGCCAGCAGCTTGAGACTAGCGGGAGCTTGGGGCACAGATACGCAGTATTTT
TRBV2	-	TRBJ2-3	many	CASRGDRLALTQYF	TGTGCCAGCAGAGGGGATCGTTTAGCCCTCACGCAGTATTTT